This T cell receptor beta chain was retrieved from a study of T-cell reconstitution after alpha-beta-depleted transplantation in children. Library preparation (for TCRbeta) was performed with unique molecular identifiers. TCRdb analysed the PCR reads with MiXCR anew, one entry per CDR3 protein. The sample yields hundreds of thousands of distinct CDR3 sequences, approximately 12% seen once. Study findings and constraints: T-cell numbers and diversity one year post-transplant derived largely from freshly generated T cells. Some patients' high day-60 TCRbeta diversity was attributed to recipient cells surviving conditioning.

Looked up from germline, CDR1 is KGHSH and CDR2 is LQKENI. V lost 6 bases, J lost 1 base, and 6 bases stayed unmatched. The CDR3 totals 14 residues. About this clonotype itself: Its antigen is currently unknown.

The sample here was PBMCs, mostly from graft donor cells, taken 360 days after TCRalphabeta/CD19-depleted stem cell transplant. The TCR originated in a male patient aged 10 to 17 who had a stem cell transplant for acute myeloid leukemia, so the T cells may come from the graft donor. The J gene is TRBJ2-7, the V gene TRBV18; 7 bases are shared with TRBD2. The CDR3 DNA reads as TGTGCCAGCTCCCAACTAGCGAAATCCTACGAGCAGTACTTC. Translated, it gives CASSQLAKSYEQYF.